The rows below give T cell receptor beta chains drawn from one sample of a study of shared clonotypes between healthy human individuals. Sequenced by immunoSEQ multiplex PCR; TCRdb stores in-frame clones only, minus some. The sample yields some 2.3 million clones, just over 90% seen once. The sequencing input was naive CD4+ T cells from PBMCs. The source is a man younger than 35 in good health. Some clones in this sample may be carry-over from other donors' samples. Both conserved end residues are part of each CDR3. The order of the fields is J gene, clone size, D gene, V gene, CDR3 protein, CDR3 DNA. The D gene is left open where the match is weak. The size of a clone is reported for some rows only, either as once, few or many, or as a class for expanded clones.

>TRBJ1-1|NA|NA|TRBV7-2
CASSLEENTEAFF
TGTGCCAGCAGCTTAGAGGAGAACACTGAAGCTTTCTTT
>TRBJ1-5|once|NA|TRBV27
CASRSREGQPQHF
TGTGCCAGCCGCTCCAGGGAAGGACAGCCCCAGCATTTT
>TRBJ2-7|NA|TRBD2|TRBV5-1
CASSSSSGSREQYF
TGCGCCAGCAGCTCCTCTAGCGGGAGTAGGGAGCAGTACTTC
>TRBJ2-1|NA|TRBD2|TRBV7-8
CASSYGLAEYNEQFF
TGTGCCAGCAGCTACGGACTAGCGGAGTACAATGAGCAGTTCTTC
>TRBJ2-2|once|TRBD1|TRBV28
CASSHIPRTGGGVRGTGELFF
TGTGCCAGCAGTCACATTCCACGGACAGGGGGAGGCGTGAGGGGCACCGGGGAGCTGTTTTTT
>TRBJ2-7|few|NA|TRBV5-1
CASSLADEQYF
TGCGCCAGCAGCTTGGCCGACGAGCAGTACTTC
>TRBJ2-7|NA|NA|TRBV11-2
CASSQLGSSYEQYF
TGTGCCAGCAGCCAACTGGGAAGCTCCTACGAGCAGTACTTC
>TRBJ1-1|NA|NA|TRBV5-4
CASSLPMNTEAFF
TGTGCCAGCAGCTTGCCCATGAACACTGAAGCTTTCTTT
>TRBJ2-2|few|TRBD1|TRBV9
CASSGPGQGVTNTGELFF
TGTGCCAGCAGCGGCCCAGGACAGGGGGTTACCAACACCGGGGAGCTGTTTTTT
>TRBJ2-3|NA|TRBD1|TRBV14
CASSQGQGYTTDTQYF
TGTGCCAGCAGCCAAGGACAGGGTTACACCACAGATACGCAGTATTTT
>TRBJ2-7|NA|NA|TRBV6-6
CASSYSWVPYEQYF
TGTGCCAGCAGTTACTCGTGGGTACCTTACGAGCAGTACTTC
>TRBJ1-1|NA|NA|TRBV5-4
CASSSGGFMNTEAFF
TGTGCCAGCAGCTCTGGTGGGTTCATGAACACTGAAGCTTTCTTT
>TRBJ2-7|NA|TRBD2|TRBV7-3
CASSLGTSGRGEQYF
TGTGCCAGCAGCCTAGGGACTAGCGGGAGAGGCGAGCAGTACTTC